Listed below are T cell receptor beta chains from one sample, sequenced in a study of technical replicates of blood from a handful of donors. TCRdb's copy holds only in-frame clones and misses some; the assay was immunoSEQ multiplex PCR. Among 45,000 to 60,000 clones listed, approximately 94% were seen once. The sequenced sample consisted of T cells isolated from PBMCs. These receptors were obtained from a human donor in good health. Both conserved end residues are part of each CDR3. The order of the fields is D gene, V gene, J gene, clone size, CDR3 DNA, CDR3 protein. D genes are given only for firm matches. Clone size is not always given. Where it is, it says once, few, many or a class for expanded clones.

TRBD1	TRBV19	TRBJ2-5	-	TGTGCCAGTGGACCACAGGGGAGTAAAGAGACCCAGTACTTC	CASGPQGSKETQYF
TRBD1	TRBV4-2	TRBJ2-7	once	TGTGCCAGCAGCCAAGGCACCGGGACAGGGGCCTACGAGCAGTACTTC	CASSQGTGTGAYEQYF
-	TRBV11-3	TRBJ2-2	-	TGTGCCAGCAGCCCCGGTGGCCCAAGGGGTTCCACCGGGGAGCTGTTTTTT	CASSPGGPRGSTGELFF
TRBD2	TRBV6-5	TRBJ2-7	once	TGTGCCAGCAGTTGGGGAGGGGAGGACTACGAGCAGTACTTC	CASSWGGEDYEQYF
-	TRBV19	TRBJ2-3	-	TGTGCCAGTAGGGACAGAACCATCACAGATACGCAGTATTTT	CASRDRTITDTQYF
TRBD1	TRBV27	TRBJ2-7	-	TGTGCCAGCAGTTTAAGGGGGCTTAGCGCAACCTACGAGCAGTACTTC	CASSLRGLSATYEQYF
-	TRBV6-6	TRBJ2-3	-	TGTGCCAGCATGGGGGCGGTGGACACAGATACGCAGTATTTT	CASMGAVDTDTQYF
TRBD1	TRBV28	TRBJ1-5	-	TGTGCCAGCAGTCCGATTGGACAGGGCCGGGATCAGCCCCAGCATTTT	CASSPIGQGRDQPQHF
-	TRBV11-2	TRBJ1-1	-	TGTGCCAGCAGCTTTTGGGGGGAGAACACTGAAGCTTTCTTT	CASSFWGENTEAFF
-	TRBV6-5	TRBJ2-5	-	TGTGCCAGCAGTACACCACCTTATACCCAGTACTTC	CASSTPPYTQYF
-	TRBV7-2	TRBJ2-3	-	TGTGCCAGCAGCTTAGTGGAGGCGACAGATACGCAGTATTTT	CASSLVEATDTQYF
TRBD1	TRBV5-4	TRBJ1-1	-	TGTGCCAGCAGCCAGGGACAGGCGAACACTGAAGCTTTCTTT	CASSQGQANTEAFF
-	TRBV5-4	TRBJ2-2	-	TGTGCCAGCAGCAACCCTACAGGCCCCGGGGAGCTGTTTTTT	CASSNPTGPGELFF
TRBD1	TRBV6-6	TRBJ1-2	once	TGTGCCAGCAGTTTGTCCGGACAGGGCTCGGGCTACACCTTC	CASSLSGQGSGYTF
-	TRBV29-1	TRBJ2-1	-	TGCAGCGTTGAAGATCCGGAGGGCCCGGATGAGCAGTTCTTC	CSVEDPEGPDEQFF
-	TRBV5-8	TRBJ1-5	-	TGTGCCAGCAGTTCTCGCGGGAAAGGGTTTCAGCCCCAGCATTTT	CASSSRGKGFQPQHF
TRBD2	TRBV30	TRBJ2-2	once	TGTGCCTGGAGTGGGACTAGTTGGAACACCGGGGAGCTGTTTTTT	CAWSGTSWNTGELFF
-	TRBV30	TRBJ1-4	-	TGTGCCTGGGGACACCAAAACGGAAAACTGTTTTTT	CAWGHQNGKLFF
TRBD1	TRBV19	TRBJ1-1	-	TGTGCCAGTTCTAGGGGACAGGGGAACACTGAAGCTTTCTTT	CASSRGQGNTEAFF
-	TRBV5-1	TRBJ2-7	-	TGCGCCAGCAGCTTGGGGGCCTCCTACGAGCAGTACTTC	CASSLGASYEQYF
TRBD1	TRBV6-4	TRBJ1-2	-	TGTGCCAGCAGTGACTCTGACAGGGGGCAGGGCTACACCTTC	CASSDSDRGQGYTF
-	TRBV7-9	TRBJ2-4	-	TGTGCCAGCAGCTTTCTATGGTCGAACATTCAGTACTTC	CASSFLWSNIQYF
-	TRBV7-9	TRBJ2-7	-	TGTGCCAGCAGGGGCTCAGGGGTTTCGGGGGAGCAGTACTTC	CASRGSGVSGEQYF
-	TRBV11-3	TRBJ2-3	once	TGTGCCAGCAGCTTATACCCTACCAGCACAGATACGCAGTATTTT	CASSLYPTSTDTQYF
TRBD1	TRBV27	TRBJ1-2	-	TGTGCCAGCAGTTTCTATGGGGACAGGGGCCTCTATGGCTACACCTTC	CASSFYGDRGLYGYTF
-	TRBV5-4	TRBJ1-2	-	TGTGCCAGCAGCTTGGCACTGGACTATGGCTACACCTTC	CASSLALDYGYTF
-	TRBV4-1	TRBJ1-5	-	TGCGCCAGCAGCCAAGCGGTGGATCAGCCCCAGCATTTT	CASSQAVDQPQHF
-	TRBV10-3	TRBJ1-2	-	TGTGCCATCAGTGAGTCTCCAGCTAACTATGGCTACACCTTC	CAISESPANYGYTF
TRBD1	TRBV27	TRBJ2-1	-	TGTGCCAGCAGTTGGGTGCGGGGACAGGGTCGAGATGAGCAGTTCTTC	CASSWVRGQGRDEQFF
-	TRBV12-2	TRBJ1-5	-	TGTGCAAGTCGCTTAGGGAGGAAAAATGTATGGAATCAGCCCCAGCATTTT	CASRLGRKNVWNQPQHF
-	TRBV5-6	TRBJ2-1	once	TGTGCCAGCAGCTTGATCGCGGGATCCTACAATGAGCAGTTCTTC	CASSLIAGSYNEQFF
-	TRBV27	TRBJ1-2	once	TGTGCCAGCAGTTTATCAGGGAGCGGTGGCTACACCTTC	CASSLSGSGGYTF
-	TRBV7-3	TRBJ2-1	-	TGTGCCAGCAGCTTTAGCGGACCTGGATACAATGAGCAGTTCTTC	CASSFSGPGYNEQFF
TRBD1	TRBV5-1	TRBJ1-1	-	TGCGCCAGCAGGTCACAGGGGTCTAGTTTCGGCACTGAAGCTTTCTTT	CASRSQGSSFGTEAFF
-	TRBV28	TRBJ2-7	-	TGTGCCAGCAGTTTCAACGAGCAGTACTTC	CASSFNEQYF
TRBD1	TRBV19	TRBJ1-2	-	TGTGCCAGTACCACTACAGGGGGCCAGGGCTACACCTTC	CASTTTGGQGYTF
-	TRBV6-6	TRBJ2-5	once	TGTGCCAGCAGCCGGGATCAAGAGACCCAGTACTTC	CASSRDQETQYF
-	TRBV9	TRBJ1-1	-	TGTGCCAGCAGCGTTAAGTATCAGGGCCGGAAGACTGAAGCTTTCTTT	CASSVKYQGRKTEAFF
TRBD1	TRBV5-1	TRBJ1-3	-	TGCGCCAGCAGCTTGCCGGGACAGGGGATGAACACCATATATTTT	CASSLPGQGMNTIYF
TRBD2	TRBV19	TRBJ2-7	-	TGTGCCAGTATGTATAGGCAGGCTAGCGGGATCTACGAGCAGTACTTC	CASMYRQASGIYEQYF
TRBD1	TRBV4-3	TRBJ1-3	-	TGCGCCAGCAGCCGAACGACAGGGGAAGGAAACACCATATATTTT	CASSRTTGEGNTIYF
-	TRBV29-1	TRBJ1-1	-	TGCAGCGTTTTGGCGACAGCTAACACTGAAGCTTTCTTT	CSVLATANTEAFF
TRBD2	TRBV7-9	TRBJ2-3	-	TGTGCCAGCAGCTTAGATCGTATTCTAGCGGCTAGCACAGATACGCAGTATTTT	CASSLDRILAASTDTQYF
TRBD2	TRBV6-1	TRBJ2-1	once	TGTGCCAGCAGTTCCGGGACTAGCCGTATTGAGCAGTTCTTC	CASSSGTSRIEQFF
TRBD1	TRBV6-6	TRBJ2-7	-	TGTGCCAGCAGTTCCAACCTTTACAGGGGTTTATACGAGCAGTACTTC	CASSSNLYRGLYEQYF
TRBD2	TRBV12-5	TRBJ2-3	-	TGTGCTAGTGGCCCGGGGAGGGACTTGCCGGATACGCAGTATTTT	CASGPGRDLPDTQYF
-	TRBV7-3	TRBJ1-1	-	TGTGCCAGCAGCTTAACCCCTTTGAACACTGAAGCTTTCTTT	CASSLTPLNTEAFF